This entry describes one TCR beta chain. Every patient relapsed after autologous stem cell transplantation, and brentuximab vedotin exposure varied. Purified CD4+ T cells were obtained from thawed PBMCs through magnetic negative selection. This sample was included in a study of PD-1 blockade in classical Hodgkin lymphoma. Study-wide background: Patients in the cohort were put on intravenous nivolumab, 3 mg/kg every 2 weeks.

Trimming pared 2 bases from V and 0 bases from J, leaving 5 bases between. Germline V gene lookup returns CDR1 MNHEY and CDR2 SVGAGI. CDR3 length equals 13 residues. Data came from immunoSEQ multiplex PCR; TCRdb stores just in-frame clones and leaves some out. The sample carries thousands of clones, roughly 85% recorded once. The sequence was collected from a human donor with classical Hodgkin lymphoma. The chain combines TRBV6-5 with TRBJ2-7, with D maybe TRBD1 (5 bases). This specimen was CD4+ T cells from blood, taken at baseline. CDR3 residues: CASSYRGSYEQYF. The DNA for the CDR3 is TGTGCCAGCAGTTACAGGGGCTCCTACGAGCAGTACTTC.